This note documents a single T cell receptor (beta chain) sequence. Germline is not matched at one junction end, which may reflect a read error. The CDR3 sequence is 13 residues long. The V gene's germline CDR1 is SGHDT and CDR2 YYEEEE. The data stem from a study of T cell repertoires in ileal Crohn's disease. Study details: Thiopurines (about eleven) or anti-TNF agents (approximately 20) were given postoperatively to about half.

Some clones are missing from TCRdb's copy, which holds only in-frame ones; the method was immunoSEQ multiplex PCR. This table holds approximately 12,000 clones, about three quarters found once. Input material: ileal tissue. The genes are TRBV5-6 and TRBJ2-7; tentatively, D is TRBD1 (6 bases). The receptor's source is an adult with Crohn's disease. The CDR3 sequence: CASSLQGVGPEDF. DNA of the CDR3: TGTGCCAGCAGCCTACAGGGAGTAGGCCCCGAGGACTTC.